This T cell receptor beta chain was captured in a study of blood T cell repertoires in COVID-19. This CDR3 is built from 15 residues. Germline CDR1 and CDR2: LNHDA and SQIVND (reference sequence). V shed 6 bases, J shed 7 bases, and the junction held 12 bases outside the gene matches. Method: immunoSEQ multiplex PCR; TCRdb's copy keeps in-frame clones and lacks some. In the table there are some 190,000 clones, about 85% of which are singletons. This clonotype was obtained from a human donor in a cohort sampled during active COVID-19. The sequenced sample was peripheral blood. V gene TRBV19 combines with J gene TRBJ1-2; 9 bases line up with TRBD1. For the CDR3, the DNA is TGTGCCAGTAGCCAAACAGGGGGCCTGAGGGGTGGCTACACCTTC. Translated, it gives CASSQTGGLRGGYTF.